Sequencing of this T cell receptor beta chain was carried out in a study of T cells in Graves' hyperthyroidism and ophthalmopathy. Notes on the study in general: Ophthalmopathy was identified by the model a median about seven months ahead of onset.

Among ophthalmopathy patients, the Clinical Activity Score reached at least 3, the NOSPECS grade reached at least 4, and duration remained under 3 months. The PBMCs had their origin in 10 ml of fresh peripheral blood. Template material for amplifying TCR beta CDR3 regions consisted of RNA transcripts. With the HTBI primer set, the TCR CDR3 went through a first round of RT-PCR. TCRdb re-called the multiplex PCR reads through MiXCR, storing one row per CDR3 protein. In the table there are about 300,000 distinct CDR3 sequences, roughly a fifth of which are singletons. Concerning this clonotype: The antigen remains undetermined.

This CDR3 contains 17 residues. Per germline, CDR1 SGHDN and CDR2 FVKESK. V shed 4 bases and J 8 bases; nucleotides not matched to a gene: 15. The chain joins TRBV14 to TRBJ2-1; 9 bases match TRBD2. The sequence derives from a middle-aged man with Graves' ophthalmopathy. Sequencing was done on a sample of blood. CDR3 loop: CASSPTPGLAIFDEQFF. The CDR3 DNA sequence: TGTGCCAGCAGCCCCACCCCAGGACTAGCGATTTTCGATGAGCAGTTCTTC. The full variable domain, completed using reference TRBV14 and TRBJ2-1, is EAGVTQFPSHSVIEKGQTVTLRCDPISGHDNLYWYRRVMGKEIKFLLHFVKESKQDESGMPNNRFLAERTGGTYSTLKVQPAELEDSGVYFCASSPTPGLAIFDEQFFGPGTRLTVL.